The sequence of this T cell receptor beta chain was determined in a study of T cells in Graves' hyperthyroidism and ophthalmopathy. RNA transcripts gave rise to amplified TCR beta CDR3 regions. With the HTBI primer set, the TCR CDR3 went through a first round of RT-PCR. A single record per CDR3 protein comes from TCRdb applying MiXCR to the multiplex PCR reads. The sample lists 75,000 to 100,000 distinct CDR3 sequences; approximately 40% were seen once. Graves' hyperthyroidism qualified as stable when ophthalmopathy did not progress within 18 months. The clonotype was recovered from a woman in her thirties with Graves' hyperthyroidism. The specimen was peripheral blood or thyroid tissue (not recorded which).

Here the CDR3 DNA reads TGTGCCAGCGCCGGGACAGGGGAGACCCAGTACTTC. Protein: CASAGTGETQYF. The V call is TRBV6-1, the J call TRBJ2-5; the match to TRBD1 covers 9 bases. The CDR3 sequence is 12 residues long. CDR1 is MNHNS, CDR2 SASEGT, per germline. The trim removed 8 bases at V and 5 bases at J, leaving 3 bases unmatched.